The sequence of this T cell receptor (beta chain) was determined in a study of OX40 agonist ivuxolimab in advanced cancers. TCRdb's table, derived via immunoSEQ multiplex PCR, lists solely in-frame clones and lacks some. The data hold roughly 90,000 clones, with around 90% observed a single time. This clone was observed a handful of times. CDR1 and CDR2 (germline): LNHDA, SQIVND (reference sequence). V dropped 8 bases and J dropped 9 bases, with 17 bases sitting between them. CDR3 length: 13 residues. Material: CD4+ or CD8+ T cells sorted from blood, obtained in a trial of the OX40 agonist ivuxolimab. V and J are TRBV19 and TRBJ2-1, with D possibly matching TRBD1 (6 bases). This clonotype was obtained from an adult with an advanced solid tumor such as melanoma, head and neck, liver or kidney cancer. Here the CDR3 reads CASALGGRGEQFF. CDR3 DNA: TGTGCCAGTGCTCTAGGGGGAAGAGGTGAGCAGTTCTTC.